This record covers a single TCR beta chain. Use of 60 Vbeta and 13 Jbeta primers characterized the PCR. The table came from immunoSEQ multiplex PCR; TCRdb's copy has only in-frame clones and leaves some out. Of tens of thousands of clones listed, 70% to 80% are singletons. The sample belongs to a study of cytomegalovirus exposure and HLA in healthy donors. V was pared by 2 bases and J by 7 bases, with 5 bases of the junction left unmatched. The length of the CDR3 is 14 residues. CDR1 SGHNT and CDR2 YENEEA come from the germline V gene. The chain links TRBV11-3 to TRBJ2-1; 7 nucleotides match TRBD2. Sequenced material: PBMCs. This TCR derives from a man younger than 35 in good health and CMV-seronegative. The CDR3 protein is CASSLRQGGNEQFF. The CDR3 DNA sequence: TGTGCCAGCAGCTTACGGCAGGGAGGGAATGAGCAGTTCTTC.